The subject of this entry is one TCR beta chain. The antigen remains unidentified. The data were taken from a study of T cell responses to AZD1222 COVID-19 vaccine. Study information: The analysis combined second doses at about 4 or about 12 weeks. Study outcomes and limitations: Compared with day 0, the breadth and depth of the Spike-specific TCR repertoire rose significantly after two doses of AZD1222. Donor demographics were predominantly white British with a female majority; clonal diversity may be underestimated.

Some clones are missing from TCRdb's copy, which holds only in-frame ones; the method was immunoSEQ multiplex PCR. The sample contains 130,000 or so clones, 93% of which appear only once. Germline CDR1 is MNHEY and CDR2 is SVGEGT. The V and J ends lost 4 bases and 1 base, in that order; junction bases with no gene match: 5. The CDR3 runs 16 residues. The sample was peripheral blood, taken on day 0 of AZD1222 vaccination. The gene calls are TRBV6-2 or TRBV6-3 and TRBJ2-5; 11 bases line up with TRBD2. This receptor was identified in an adult in good health. In DNA, the CDR3 is TGTGCCAGCAGTTTGCGACTAGCGGGATCCCAAGAGACCCAGTACTTC. Translation gives CASSLRLAGSQETQYF.